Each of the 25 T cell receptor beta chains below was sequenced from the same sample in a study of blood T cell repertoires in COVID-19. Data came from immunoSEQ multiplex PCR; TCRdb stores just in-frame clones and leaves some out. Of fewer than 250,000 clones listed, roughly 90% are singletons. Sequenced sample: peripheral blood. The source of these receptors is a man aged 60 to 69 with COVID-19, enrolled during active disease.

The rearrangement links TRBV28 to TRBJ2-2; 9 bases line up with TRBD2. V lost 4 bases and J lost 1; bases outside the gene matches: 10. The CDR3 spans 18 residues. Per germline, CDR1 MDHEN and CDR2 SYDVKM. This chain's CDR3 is CASSSLWLAGLNTGELFF. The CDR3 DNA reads TGTGCCAGCAGTTCCCTTTGGCTAGCGGGATTGAACACCGGGGAGCTGTTTTTT.

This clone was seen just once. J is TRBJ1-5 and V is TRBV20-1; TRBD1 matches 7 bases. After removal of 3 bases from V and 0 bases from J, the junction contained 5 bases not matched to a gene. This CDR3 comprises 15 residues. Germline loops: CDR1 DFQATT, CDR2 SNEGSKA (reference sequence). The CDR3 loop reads CSASPRQGSNQPQHF. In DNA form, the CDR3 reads TGCAGTGCTAGTCCCAGACAGGGTAGCAATCAGCCCCAGCATTTT.

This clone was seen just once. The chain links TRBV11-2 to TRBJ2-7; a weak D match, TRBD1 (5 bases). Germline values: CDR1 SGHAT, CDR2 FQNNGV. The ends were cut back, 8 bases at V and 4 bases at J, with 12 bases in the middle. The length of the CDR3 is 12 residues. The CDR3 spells CASEGALYEQYF. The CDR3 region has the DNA TGTGCCAGCGAAGGGGCTTTATACGAGCAGTACTTC.

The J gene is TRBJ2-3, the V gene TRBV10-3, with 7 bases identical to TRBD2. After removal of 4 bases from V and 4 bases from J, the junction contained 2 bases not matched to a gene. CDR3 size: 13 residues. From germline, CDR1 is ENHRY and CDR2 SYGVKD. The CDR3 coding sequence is TGTGCCATCAGTGCTCTAGCGGCAGATACGCAGTATTTT. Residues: CAISALAADTQYF.

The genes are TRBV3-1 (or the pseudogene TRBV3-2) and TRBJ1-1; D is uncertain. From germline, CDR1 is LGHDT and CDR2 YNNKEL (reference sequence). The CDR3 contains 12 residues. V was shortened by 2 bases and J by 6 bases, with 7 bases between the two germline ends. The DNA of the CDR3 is TGTGCCAGCAGCCAATGGGCCTCTGAAGCTTTCTTT. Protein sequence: CASSQWASEAFF.

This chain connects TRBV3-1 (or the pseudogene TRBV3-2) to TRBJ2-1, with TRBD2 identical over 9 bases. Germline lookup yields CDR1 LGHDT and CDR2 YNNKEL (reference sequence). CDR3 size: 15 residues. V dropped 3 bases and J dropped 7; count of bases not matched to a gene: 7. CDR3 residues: CASSQGLAGLNEQFF. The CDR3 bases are TGTGCCAGCAGCCAGGGGCTAGCGGGACTAAATGAGCAGTTCTTC.

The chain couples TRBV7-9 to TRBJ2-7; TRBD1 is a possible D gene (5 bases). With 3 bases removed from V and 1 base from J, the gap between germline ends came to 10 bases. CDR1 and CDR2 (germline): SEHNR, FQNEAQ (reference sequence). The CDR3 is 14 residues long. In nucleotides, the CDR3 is TGTGCCAGCAGCTTGGGGAAGGGGTCCTACGAGCAGTACTTC. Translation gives CASSLGKGSYEQYF. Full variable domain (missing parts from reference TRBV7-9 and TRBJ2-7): DTGVSQNPRHKITKRGQNVTFRCDPISEHNRLYWYRQTLGQGPEFLTYFQNEAQLEKSRLLSDRFSAERPKGSFSTLEIQRTEQGDSAMYLCASSLGKGSYEQYFGPGTRLTVT.

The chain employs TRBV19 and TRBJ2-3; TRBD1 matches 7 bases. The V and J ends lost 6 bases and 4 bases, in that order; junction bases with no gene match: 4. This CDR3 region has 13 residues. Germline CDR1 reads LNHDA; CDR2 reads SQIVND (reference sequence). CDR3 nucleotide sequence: TGTGCCAGTAGCCGACAGGGATCAGATACGCAGTATTTT. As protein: CASSRQGSDTQYF. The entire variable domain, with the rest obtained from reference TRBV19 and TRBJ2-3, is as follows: DGGITQSPKYLFRKEGQNVTLSCEQNLNHDAMYWYRQDPGQGLRLIYYSQIVNDFQKGDIAEGYSVSREKKESFPLTVTSAQKNPTAFYLCASSRQGSDTQYFGPGTRLTVL.

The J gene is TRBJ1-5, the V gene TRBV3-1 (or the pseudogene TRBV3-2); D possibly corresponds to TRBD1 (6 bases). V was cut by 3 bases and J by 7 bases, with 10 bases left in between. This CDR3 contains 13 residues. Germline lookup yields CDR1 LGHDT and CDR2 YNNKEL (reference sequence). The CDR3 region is CASSQGARQPQHF. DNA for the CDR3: TGTGCCAGCAGCCAGGGGGCGCGCCAGCCCCAGCATTTT.

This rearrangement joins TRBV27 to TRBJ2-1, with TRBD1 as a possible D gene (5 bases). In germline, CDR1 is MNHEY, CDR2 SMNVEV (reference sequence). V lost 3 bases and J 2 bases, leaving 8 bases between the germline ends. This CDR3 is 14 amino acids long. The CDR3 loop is CASSFEGAYNEQFF. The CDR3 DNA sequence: TGTGCCAGCAGTTTTGAAGGGGCCTACAATGAGCAGTTCTTC.

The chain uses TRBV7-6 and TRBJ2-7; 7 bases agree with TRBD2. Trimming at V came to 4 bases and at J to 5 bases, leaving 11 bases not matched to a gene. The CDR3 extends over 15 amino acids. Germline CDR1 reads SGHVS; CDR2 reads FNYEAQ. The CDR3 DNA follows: TGTGCCAGCAGCTCGCAAGCGGGAATTAGTGACGAGCAGTACTTC. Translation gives CASSSQAGISDEQYF.

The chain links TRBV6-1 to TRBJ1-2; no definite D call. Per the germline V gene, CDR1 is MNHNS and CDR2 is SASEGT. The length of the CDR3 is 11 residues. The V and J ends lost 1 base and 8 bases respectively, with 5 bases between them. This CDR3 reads CASSEEPGYTF. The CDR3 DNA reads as TGTGCCAGCAGTGAAGAGCCGGGCTACACCTTC.

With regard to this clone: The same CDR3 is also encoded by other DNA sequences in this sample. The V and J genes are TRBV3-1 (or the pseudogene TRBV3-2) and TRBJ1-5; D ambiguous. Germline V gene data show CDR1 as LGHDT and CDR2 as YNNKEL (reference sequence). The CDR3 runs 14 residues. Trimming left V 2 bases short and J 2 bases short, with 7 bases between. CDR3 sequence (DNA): TGTGCCAGCAGCCAACGGGGAGGCAATCAGCCCCAGCATTTT. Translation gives CASSQRGGNQPQHF.

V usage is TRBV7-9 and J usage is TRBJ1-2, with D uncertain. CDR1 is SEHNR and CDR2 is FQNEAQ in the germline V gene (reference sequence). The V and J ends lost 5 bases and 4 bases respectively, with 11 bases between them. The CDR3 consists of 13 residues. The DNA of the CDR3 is TGTGCCAGCAGCACCCAACTTGGCTATGGCTACACCTTC. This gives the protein CASSTQLGYGYTF.

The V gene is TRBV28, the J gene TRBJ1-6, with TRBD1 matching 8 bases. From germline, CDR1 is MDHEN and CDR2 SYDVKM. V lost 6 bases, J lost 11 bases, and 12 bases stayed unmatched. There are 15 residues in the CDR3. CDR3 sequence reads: CASSLRQGLGTPLHF. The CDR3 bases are TGTGCCAGCAGCCTCCGACAGGGGCTGGGGACACCCCTCCACTTT.

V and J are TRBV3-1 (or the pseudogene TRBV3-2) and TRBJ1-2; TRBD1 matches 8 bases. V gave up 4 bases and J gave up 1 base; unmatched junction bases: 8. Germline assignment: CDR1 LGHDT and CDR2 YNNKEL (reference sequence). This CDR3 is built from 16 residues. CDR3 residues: CASSPKTGEINYGYTF. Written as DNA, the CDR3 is TGTGCCAGCAGCCCTAAGACAGGGGAGATTAACTATGGCTACACCTTC.

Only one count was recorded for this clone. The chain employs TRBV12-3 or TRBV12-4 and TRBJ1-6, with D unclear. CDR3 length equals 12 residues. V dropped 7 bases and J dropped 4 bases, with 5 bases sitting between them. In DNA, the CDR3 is TGTGCCAGCACCTCGTATAATTCACCCCTCCACTTT. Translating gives CASTSYNSPLHF.

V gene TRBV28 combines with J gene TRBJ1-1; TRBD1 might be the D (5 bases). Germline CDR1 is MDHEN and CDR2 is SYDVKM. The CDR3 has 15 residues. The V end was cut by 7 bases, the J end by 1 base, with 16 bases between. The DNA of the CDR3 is TGTGCCAGCATCCCTCGGACAAATCCGAACACTGAAGCTTTCTTT. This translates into CASIPRTNPNTEAFF.

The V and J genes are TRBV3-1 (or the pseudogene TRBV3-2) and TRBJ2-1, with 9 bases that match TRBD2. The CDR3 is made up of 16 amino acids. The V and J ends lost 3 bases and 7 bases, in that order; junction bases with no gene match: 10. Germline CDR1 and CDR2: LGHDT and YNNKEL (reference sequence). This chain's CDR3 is CASSQIAGAGANEQFF. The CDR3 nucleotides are TGTGCCAGCAGCCAGATAGCGGGGGCCGGGGCAAATGAGCAGTTCTTC.

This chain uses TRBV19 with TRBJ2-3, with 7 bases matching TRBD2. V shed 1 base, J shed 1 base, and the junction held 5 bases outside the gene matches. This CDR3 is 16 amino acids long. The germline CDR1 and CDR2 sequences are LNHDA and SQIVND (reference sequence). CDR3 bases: TGTGCCAGTAGTATAGGACCGGGGGGAGGCACAGATACGCAGTATTTT. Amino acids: CASSIGPGGGTDTQYF. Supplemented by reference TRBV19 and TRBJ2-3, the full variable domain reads DGGITQSPKYLFRKEGQNVTLSCEQNLNHDAMYWYRQDPGQGLRLIYYSQIVNDFQKGDIAEGYSVSREKKESFPLTVTSAQKNPTAFYLCASSIGPGGGTDTQYFGPGTRLTVL.

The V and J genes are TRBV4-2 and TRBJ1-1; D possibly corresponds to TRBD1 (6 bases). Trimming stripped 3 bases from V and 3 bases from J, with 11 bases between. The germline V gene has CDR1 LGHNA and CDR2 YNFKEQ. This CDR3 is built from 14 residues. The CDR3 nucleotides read TGTGCCAGCAGCCAGGCCGGGACATACACTGAAGCTTTCTTT. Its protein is CASSQAGTYTEAFF.

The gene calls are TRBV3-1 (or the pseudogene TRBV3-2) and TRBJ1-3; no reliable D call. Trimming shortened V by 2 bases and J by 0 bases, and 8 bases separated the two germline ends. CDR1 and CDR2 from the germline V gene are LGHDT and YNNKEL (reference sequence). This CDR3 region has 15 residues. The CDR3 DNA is TGTGCCAGCAGCCAACCGGAGGGCTCTGGAAACACCATATATTTT. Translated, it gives CASSQPEGSGNTIYF.

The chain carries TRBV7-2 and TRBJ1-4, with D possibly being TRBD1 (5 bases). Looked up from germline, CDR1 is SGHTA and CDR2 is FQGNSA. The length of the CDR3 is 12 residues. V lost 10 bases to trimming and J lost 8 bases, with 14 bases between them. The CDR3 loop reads CATRAGGEKLFF. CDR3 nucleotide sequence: TGTGCCACCCGGGCGGGGGGAGAAAAACTGTTTTTT.

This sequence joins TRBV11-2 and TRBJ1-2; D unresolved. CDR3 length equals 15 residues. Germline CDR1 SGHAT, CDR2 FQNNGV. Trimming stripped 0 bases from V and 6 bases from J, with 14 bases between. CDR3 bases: TGTGCCAGCAGCTTAGATCTTAGAGGTTGGAATGGCTACACCTTC. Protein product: CASSLDLRGWNGYTF.

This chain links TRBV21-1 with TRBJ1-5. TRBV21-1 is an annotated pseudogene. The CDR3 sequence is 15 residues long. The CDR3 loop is CASSFGGVGSQPQHF. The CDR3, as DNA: TGTGCCAGCAGCTTCGGCGGGGTGGGCTCTCAGCCCCAGCATTTT.